Listed below are T cell receptor beta chains from one sample, sequenced in a study of blood T cell repertoires in COVID-19. Using immunoSEQ multiplex PCR, the repertoire was profiled, and TCRdb retains in-frame clones only, with some absent. The sample includes roughly 200,000 clones, less than 90% of them seen just once. Sequencing used peripheral blood. The receptors come from a woman aged 80 or over with active or convalescent COVID-19. Each CDR3 is given with its conserved first and last residue. The D gene is left open where the match is weak. Rows may omit the clone size; those that give it use once, few, many or a size class.

J: TRBJ2-3; size: NA; D: TRBD1; V: TRBV5-6; length: 13; DNA: TGTGCCAGCAGCGGGACAGGGGCAGATACGCAGTATTTT; CDR3: CASSGTGADTQYF
J: TRBJ2-2; size: once; D: NA; V: TRBV29-1; length: 12; DNA: TGCAGCGTTGGTACTTACACCGGGGAGCTGTTTTTT; CDR3: CSVGTYTGELFF
J: TRBJ2-1; size: once; D: TRBD2; V: TRBV18; length: 15; DNA: TGTGCCAGCTCACCAGGACTAGCGGAGTACAATGAGCAGTTCTTC; CDR3: CASSPGLAEYNEQFF
J: TRBJ1-2; size: NA; D: NA; V: TRBV15; length: 16; DNA: TGTGCCACCAGCAGAGATGCGCGACAGTTTGAGTATGGCTACACCTTC; CDR3: CATSRDARQFEYGYTF
J: TRBJ2-3; size: NA; D: TRBD2; V: TRBV5-1; length: 18; DNA: TGCGCCAGCAGCTTGGTTGCTAGCGGGATAACTAGCACAGATACGCAGTATTTT; CDR3: CASSLVASGITSTDTQYF
J: TRBJ1-6; size: once; D: TRBD1; V: TRBV10-3; length: 15; DNA: TGTGCCATCAGCTCAACAGGGGGCAATAATTCACCCCTCCACTTT; CDR3: CAISSTGGNNSPLHF
J: TRBJ1-2; size: NA; D: NA; V: TRBV6-2/TRBV6-3; length: 12; DNA: TGTGCCAGCAGTTTCCTTGACTATGGCTACACCTTC; CDR3: CASSFLDYGYTF
J: TRBJ1-2; size: NA; D: NA; V: TRBV5-5; length: 15; DNA: TGTGCCAGCAGCTTGGGAGGCAGGGGAGCGGTCGGCTACACCTTC; CDR3: CASSLGGRGAVGYTF
J: TRBJ2-7; size: NA; D: TRBD1; V: TRBV11-2; length: 16; DNA: TGTGCCAGCAGCTTAGGATACAGGGGTTTCGCCTACGAGCAGTACTTC; CDR3: CASSLGYRGFAYEQYF
J: TRBJ2-7; size: NA; D: NA; V: TRBV6-5; length: 13; DNA: TGTGCCAGCAAGGCGGCACTAAAAGGCGAGCAGTACTTC; CDR3: CASKAALKGEQYF
J: TRBJ1-1; size: NA; D: NA; V: TRBV19; length: 13; DNA: TGTGCCAGTAGTATAGTTGGAGGGCTTGAAGCTTTCTTT; CDR3: CASSIVGGLEAFF
J: TRBJ1-2; size: NA; D: NA; V: TRBV10-2; length: 14; DNA: TGCGCCAGCAGTGATTCTCGGGGGACCTATGGCTACACCTTC; CDR3: CASSDSRGTYGYTF
J: TRBJ2-2; size: NA; D: TRBD1; V: TRBV7-2; length: 14; DNA: TGTGCCAGCATCCAGGGACAGGGAACCGGGGAGCTGTTTTTT; CDR3: CASIQGQGTGELFF
J: TRBJ1-3; size: NA; D: NA; V: TRBV12-3/TRBV12-4; length: 13; DNA: TGTGCCAGCAGAGCCGACAGCGGAAACACCATATATTTT; CDR3: CASRADSGNTIYF
J: TRBJ1-2; size: few; D: NA; V: TRBV5-5; length: 15; DNA: TGTGCCAGCAGCTTGTTGGGCAGGGAGGACTATGGCTACACCTTC; CDR3: CASSLLGREDYGYTF
J: TRBJ2-1; size: NA; D: TRBD1; V: TRBV5-4; length: 17; DNA: TGTGCCAGCAGCCAGGGACAGGGGGCTCTTGGGTACAATGAGCAGTTCTTC; CDR3: CASSQGQGALGYNEQFF
J: TRBJ1-1; size: NA; D: NA; V: TRBV28; length: 11; DNA: TGTGCCAGCAGGTCGGGGAACGTTCGGGCCTTT; CDR3: CASRSGNVRAF
J: TRBJ2-3; size: NA; D: TRBD1; V: TRBV9; length: 15; DNA: TGTGCCAGCAGCGTAGAGGGGGCCCGCACAGATACGCAGTATTTT; CDR3: CASSVEGARTDTQYF
J: TRBJ1-1; size: NA; D: TRBD1; V: TRBV27; length: 16; DNA: TGTGCCAGCACTCAATTAGGGGGCGTTATGAACACTGAAGCTTTCTTT; CDR3: CASTQLGGVMNTEAFF
J: TRBJ1-4; size: NA; D: TRBD1; V: TRBV6-6; length: 16; DNA: TGTGCCAGCAGTTATAGAATAGGACAGGGAAGGGAAAAACTGTTTTTT; CDR3: CASSYRIGQGREKLFF